The following is a TCR beta chain sequence with its context. Its antigen is as yet unknown. PCR involved 60 Vbeta and 13 Jbeta primers. Original data processing: In a later analysis, 80 million to 100 million unique TCR beta chains included roughly 11 million shared by two or more donors. Profiling relied on immunoSEQ multiplex PCR, and the TCRdb table lists in-frame clones only, not all of them. D and trimming come from the DNA, and the V and J calls and clone size come from that table. The sample carries about 160,000 clones, less than 85% recorded once. The CDR3 loop spans 16 amino acids. The germline V gene encodes CDR1 SGHRS and CDR2 YFSETQ. This sample was included in a study of cytomegalovirus exposure and HLA in healthy donors. Study-level points and caveats: An analysis that came later showed most CMV-associated TCR beta chains appearing HLA-restricted. In an earlier analysis, productive rearrangement rates for most beta V segments clustered near 87% or 30%. Further analysis was carried out later, and it showed several of the most significant clusters appearing linked to common viral pathogens.

This chain joins TRBV5-1 and TRBJ2-5, with TRBD2 matching over 7 bases. The DNA end favors TRBJ2-7, so the J call may be wrong. Sequences were obtained from PBMCs. The receptor was isolated from a man between 60 and 75 years old in good health and CMV-seronegative. Here the CDR3 reads CASAPTGLVTSYEQYF. CDR3 sequence (DNA): TGCGCCAGCGCGCCGACCGGACTAGTGACTTCCTACGAGCAGTACTTC.